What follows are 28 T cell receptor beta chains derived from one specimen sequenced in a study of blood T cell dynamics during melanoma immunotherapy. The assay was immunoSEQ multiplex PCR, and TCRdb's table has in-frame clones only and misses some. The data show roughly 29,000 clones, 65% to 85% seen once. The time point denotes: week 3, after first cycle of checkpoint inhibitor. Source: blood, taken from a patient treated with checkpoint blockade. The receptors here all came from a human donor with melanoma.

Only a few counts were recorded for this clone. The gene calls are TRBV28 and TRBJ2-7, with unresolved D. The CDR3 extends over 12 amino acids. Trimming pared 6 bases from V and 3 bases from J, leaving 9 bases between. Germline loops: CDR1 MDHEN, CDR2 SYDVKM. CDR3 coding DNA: TGTGCCAGCAGCGGGTCGATCTACGAGCAGTACTTC. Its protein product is CASSGSIYEQYF.

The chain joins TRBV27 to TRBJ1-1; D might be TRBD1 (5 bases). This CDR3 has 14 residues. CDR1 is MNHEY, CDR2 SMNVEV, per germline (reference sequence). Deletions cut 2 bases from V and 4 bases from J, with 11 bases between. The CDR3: CASSLSQRGTEAFF. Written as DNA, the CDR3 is TGTGCCAGCAGTTTAAGTCAGAGGGGCACTGAAGCTTTCTTT.

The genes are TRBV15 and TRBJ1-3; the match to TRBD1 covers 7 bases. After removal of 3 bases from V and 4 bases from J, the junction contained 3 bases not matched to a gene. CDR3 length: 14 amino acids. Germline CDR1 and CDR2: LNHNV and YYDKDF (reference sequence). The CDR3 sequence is CATSSEGQGNTIYF. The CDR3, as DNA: TGTGCCACCAGCAGCGAGGGACAGGGAAACACCATATATTTT.

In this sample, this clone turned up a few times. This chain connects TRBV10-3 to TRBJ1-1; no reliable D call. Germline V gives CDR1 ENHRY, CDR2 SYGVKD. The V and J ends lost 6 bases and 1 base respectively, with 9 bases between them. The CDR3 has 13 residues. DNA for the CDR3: TGTGCCATCAGGAACCAGGAGAACACTGAAGCTTTCTTT. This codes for CAIRNQENTEAFF.

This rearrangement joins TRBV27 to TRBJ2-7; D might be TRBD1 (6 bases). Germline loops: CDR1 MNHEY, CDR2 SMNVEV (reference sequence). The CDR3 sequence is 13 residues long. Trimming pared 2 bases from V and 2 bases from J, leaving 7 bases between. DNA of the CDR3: TGTGCCAGCAGTTTACGACAGGCCTACGAGCAGTACTTC. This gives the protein CASSLRQAYEQYF.

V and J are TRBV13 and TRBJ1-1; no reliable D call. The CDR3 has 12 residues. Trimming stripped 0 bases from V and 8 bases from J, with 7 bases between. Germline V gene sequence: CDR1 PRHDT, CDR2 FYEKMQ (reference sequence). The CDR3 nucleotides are TGTGCCAGCAGCTTAGGTTGGCAAGAAGCTTTCTTT. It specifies CASSLGWQEAFF.

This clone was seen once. The CDR3 DNA sequence: TGTGCCAGCAGTTTGTGGCAGAACACCGGGGAGCTGTTTTTT. It yields the protein CASSLWQNTGELFF. J is TRBJ2-2 and V is TRBV28, with no clear D. With 3 bases removed from V and 1 base from J, the gap between germline ends came to 6 bases. Germline V CDR1 and CDR2: MDHEN, SYDVKM. This CDR3 comprises 14 residues.

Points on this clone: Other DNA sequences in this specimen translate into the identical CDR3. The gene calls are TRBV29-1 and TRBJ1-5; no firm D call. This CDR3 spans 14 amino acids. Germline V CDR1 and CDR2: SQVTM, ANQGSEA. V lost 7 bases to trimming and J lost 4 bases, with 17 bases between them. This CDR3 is CSATMTGLNQPQHF. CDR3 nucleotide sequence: TGCAGCGCTACAATGACGGGGTTGAATCAGCCCCAGCATTTT.

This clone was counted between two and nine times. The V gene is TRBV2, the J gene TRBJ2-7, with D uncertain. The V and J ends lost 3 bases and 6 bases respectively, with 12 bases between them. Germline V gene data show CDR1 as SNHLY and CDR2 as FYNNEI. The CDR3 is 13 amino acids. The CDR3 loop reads CASSERTPSEQYF. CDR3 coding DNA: TGTGCCAGCAGTGAGCGGACCCCTTCCGAGCAGTACTTC.

CDR3 residues: CASSQLAGGPGGELFF. CDR3 DNA sequence: TGTGCCAGCAGCCAACTAGCGGGAGGGCCCGGCGGGGAGCTGTTTTTT. V usage is TRBV4-2 and J usage is TRBJ2-2; 12 bases align to TRBD2. J lost 7 bases, V lost 2 bases, and 5 bases had no gene match. This CDR3 spans 16 amino acids. The germline CDR1 and CDR2 sequences are LGHNA and YNFKEQ.

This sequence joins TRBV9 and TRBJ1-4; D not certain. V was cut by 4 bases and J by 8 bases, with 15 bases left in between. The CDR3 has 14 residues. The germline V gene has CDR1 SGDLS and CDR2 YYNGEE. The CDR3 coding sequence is TGTGCCAGCAGCCTCCGACCCCTAGGGGAAAAACTGTTTTTT. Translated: CASSLRPLGEKLFF.

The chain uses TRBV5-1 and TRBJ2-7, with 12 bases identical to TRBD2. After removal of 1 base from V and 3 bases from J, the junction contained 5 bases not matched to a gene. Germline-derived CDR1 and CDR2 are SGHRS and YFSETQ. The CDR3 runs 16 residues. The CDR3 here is CASSLTSGGSNYEQYF. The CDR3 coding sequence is TGCGCCAGCAGCTTGACTAGCGGGGGGTCAAACTACGAGCAGTACTTC.

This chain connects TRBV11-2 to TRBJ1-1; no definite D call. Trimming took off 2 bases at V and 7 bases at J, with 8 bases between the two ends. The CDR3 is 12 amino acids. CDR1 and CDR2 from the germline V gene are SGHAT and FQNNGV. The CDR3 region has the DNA TGTGCCAGCAGCTTATTCGGCTATGAAGCTTTCTTT. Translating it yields CASSLFGYEAFF.

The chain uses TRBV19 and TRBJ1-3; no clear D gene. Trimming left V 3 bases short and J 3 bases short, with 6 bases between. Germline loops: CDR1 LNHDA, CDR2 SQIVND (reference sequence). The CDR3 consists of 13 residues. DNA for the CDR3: TGTGCCAGTAGTATGGGCCGTGGAAACACCATATATTTT. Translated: CASSMGRGNTIYF.

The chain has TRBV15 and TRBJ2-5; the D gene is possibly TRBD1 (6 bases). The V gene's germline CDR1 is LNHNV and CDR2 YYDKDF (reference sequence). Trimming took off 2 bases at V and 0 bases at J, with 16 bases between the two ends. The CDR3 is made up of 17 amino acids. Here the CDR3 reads CATSRNIGTSNQETQYF. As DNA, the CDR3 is TGTGCCACCAGCAGAAATATTGGGACATCTAACCAAGAGACCCAGTACTTC.

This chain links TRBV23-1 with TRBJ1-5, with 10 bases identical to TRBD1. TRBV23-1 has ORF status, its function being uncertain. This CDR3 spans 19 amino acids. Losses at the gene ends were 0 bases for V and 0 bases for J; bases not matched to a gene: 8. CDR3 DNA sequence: TGCGCCAGCAGTCAATCCCAGGGACAGGGGACCCATAGCAATCAGCCCCAGCATTTT. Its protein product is CASSQSQGQGTHSNQPQHF.

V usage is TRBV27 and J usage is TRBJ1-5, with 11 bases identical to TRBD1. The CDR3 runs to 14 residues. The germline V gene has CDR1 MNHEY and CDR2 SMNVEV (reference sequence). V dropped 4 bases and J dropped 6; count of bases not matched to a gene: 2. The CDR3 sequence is CASSWTGGVQPQHF. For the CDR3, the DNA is TGTGCCAGCAGTTGGACAGGGGGCGTTCAGCCCCAGCATTTT.

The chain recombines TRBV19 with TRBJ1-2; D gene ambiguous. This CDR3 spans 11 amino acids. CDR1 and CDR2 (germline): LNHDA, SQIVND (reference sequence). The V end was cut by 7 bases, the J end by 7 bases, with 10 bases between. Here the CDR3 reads CASKAVTGYTF. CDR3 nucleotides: TGTGCCAGTAAGGCGGTCACTGGCTACACCTTC.

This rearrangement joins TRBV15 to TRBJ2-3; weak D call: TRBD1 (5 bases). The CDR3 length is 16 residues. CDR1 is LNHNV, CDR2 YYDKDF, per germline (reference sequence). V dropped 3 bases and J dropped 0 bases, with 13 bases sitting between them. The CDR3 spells CATSRSGLGSTDTQYF. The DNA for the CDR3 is TGTGCCACCAGCAGGTCAGGGTTAGGGAGCACAGATACGCAGTATTTT.

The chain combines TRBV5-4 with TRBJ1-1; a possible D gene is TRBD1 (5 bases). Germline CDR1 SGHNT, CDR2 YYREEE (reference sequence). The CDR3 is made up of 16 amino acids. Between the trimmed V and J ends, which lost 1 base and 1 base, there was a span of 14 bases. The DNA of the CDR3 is TGTGCCAGCAGCTTGAGGATCGACAGATCGAACACTGAAGCTTTCTTT. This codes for CASSLRIDRSNTEAFF.

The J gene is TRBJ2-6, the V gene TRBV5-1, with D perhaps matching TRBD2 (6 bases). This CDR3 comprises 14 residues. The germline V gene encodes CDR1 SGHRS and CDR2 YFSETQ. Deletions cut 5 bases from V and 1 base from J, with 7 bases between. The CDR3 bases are TGCGCCAGCAGTCGGGGGTCTGGGGCCAACGTCCTGACTTTC. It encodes CASSRGSGANVLTF.

This CDR3 reads CASSPLGLRNEQYF. The DNA for the CDR3 is TGTGCCAGCAGCCCCCTGGGGTTGAGAAACGAGCAGTACTTC. The rearrangement links TRBV5-6 to TRBJ2-7; D not certain. The V gene lost 4 bases and the J gene lost 5 bases, with 16 bases spanning the gap. Looked up from germline, CDR1 is SGHDT and CDR2 is YYEEEE. This CDR3 contains 14 residues.

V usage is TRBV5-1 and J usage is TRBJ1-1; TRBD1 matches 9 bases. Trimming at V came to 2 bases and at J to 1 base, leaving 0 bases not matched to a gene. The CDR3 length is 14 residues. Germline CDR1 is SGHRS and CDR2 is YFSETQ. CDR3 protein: CASSLQGANTEAFF. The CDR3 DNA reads TGCGCCAGCAGCTTACAGGGGGCGAACACTGAAGCTTTCTTT. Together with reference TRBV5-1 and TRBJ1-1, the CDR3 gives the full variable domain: KAGVTQTPRYLIKTRGQQVTLSCSPISGHRSVSWYQQTPGQGLQFLFEYFSETQRNKGNFPGRFSGRQFSNSRSEMNVSTLELGDSALYLCASSLQGANTEAFFGQGTRLTVV.

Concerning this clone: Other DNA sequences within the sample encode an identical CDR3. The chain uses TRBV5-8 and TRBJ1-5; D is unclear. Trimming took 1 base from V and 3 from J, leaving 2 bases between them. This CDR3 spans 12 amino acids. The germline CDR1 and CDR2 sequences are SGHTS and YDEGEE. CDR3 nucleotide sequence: TGTGCCAGCAGCTTGCTCAATCAGCCCCAGCATTTT. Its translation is CASSLLNQPQHF.

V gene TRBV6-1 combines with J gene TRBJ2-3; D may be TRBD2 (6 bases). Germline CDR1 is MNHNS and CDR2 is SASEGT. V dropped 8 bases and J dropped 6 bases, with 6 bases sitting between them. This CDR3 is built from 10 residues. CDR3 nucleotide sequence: TGTGCCAGCGGGAGGGATACGCAGTATTTT. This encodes CASGRDTQYF.

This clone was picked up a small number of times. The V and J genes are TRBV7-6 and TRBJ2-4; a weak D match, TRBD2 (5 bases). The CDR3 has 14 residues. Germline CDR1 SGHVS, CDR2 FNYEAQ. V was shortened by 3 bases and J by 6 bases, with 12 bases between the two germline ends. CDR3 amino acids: CASSFMGDGNIQYF. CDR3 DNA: TGTGCCAGCAGCTTTATGGGAGATGGAAACATTCAGTACTTC.

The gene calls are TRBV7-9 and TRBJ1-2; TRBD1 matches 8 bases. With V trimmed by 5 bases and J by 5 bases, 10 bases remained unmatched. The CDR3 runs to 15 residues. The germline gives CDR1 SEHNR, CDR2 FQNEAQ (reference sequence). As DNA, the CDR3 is TGTGCCAGCAGCGCACGACAGGGGATTGAGTATGGCTACACCTTC. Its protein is CASSARQGIEYGYTF.

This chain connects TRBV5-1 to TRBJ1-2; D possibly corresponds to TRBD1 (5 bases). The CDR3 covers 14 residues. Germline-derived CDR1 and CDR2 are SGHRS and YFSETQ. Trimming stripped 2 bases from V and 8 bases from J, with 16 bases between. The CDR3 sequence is CASSLGQGIEGYTF. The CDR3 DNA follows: TGCGCCAGCAGCTTAGGTCAGGGAATAGAAGGCTACACCTTC. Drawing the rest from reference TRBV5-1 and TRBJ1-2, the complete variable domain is KAGVTQTPRYLIKTRGQQVTLSCSPISGHRSVSWYQQTPGQGLQFLFEYFSETQRNKGNFPGRFSGRQFSNSRSEMNVSTLELGDSALYLCASSLGQGIEGYTFGSGTRLTVV.